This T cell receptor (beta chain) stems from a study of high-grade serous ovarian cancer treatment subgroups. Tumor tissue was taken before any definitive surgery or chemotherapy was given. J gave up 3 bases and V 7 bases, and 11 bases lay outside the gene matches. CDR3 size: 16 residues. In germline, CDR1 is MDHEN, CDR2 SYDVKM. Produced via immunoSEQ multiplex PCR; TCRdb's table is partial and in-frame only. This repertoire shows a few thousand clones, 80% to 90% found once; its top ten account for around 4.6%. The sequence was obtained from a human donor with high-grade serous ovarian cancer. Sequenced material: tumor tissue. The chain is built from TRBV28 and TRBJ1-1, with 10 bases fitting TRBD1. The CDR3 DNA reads TGTGCCAGCACCGTCCCGCCGGGACAGGGGTACACTGAAGCTTTCTTT. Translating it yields CASTVPPGQGYTEAFF.